A selection of T cell receptor beta chains follows, all from one sample in a study of CD8 T cells in ankylosing spondylitis. One entry per CDR3 protein, called by TCRdb with MiXCR from the 5' RACE reads. Among a few hundred thousand distinct CDR3 sequences, about a sixth were seen once, and the ten largest hold more than 25%. The sequencing sample was made of blood, either unsorted or a sorted T cell fraction (not recorded which). These receptors all stem from a male donor with ankylosing spondylitis or in good health (not recorded which). CDR3s include the opening cysteine and the closing phenylalanine or tryptophan. D genes are given only for firm matches. Where a row states a size, it is once, few, many or the class of an expanded clone; other rows omit it.

cdr3_aa | cdr3_nt | v_call | clone_size | j_call | d_call
CASSLFSNQETQYF | TGCGCCAGCAGCTTGTTTTCAAACCAAGAGACCCAGTACTTC | TRBV5-1 | - | TRBJ2-5 | -
CASSLGGDSYNEQFF | TGCGCCAGCAGCCTGGGCGGGGATTCCTACAATGAGCAGTTCTTC | TRBV5-1 | many | TRBJ2-1 | -
CASSTFGQGQAYEQYF | TGTGCCAGCAGCACATTCGGACAGGGACAAGCCTACGAGCAGTACTTC | TRBV7-9 | - | TRBJ2-7 | TRBD1
CASSQATVNTDTQYF | TGCGCCAGCAGCCAAGCGACGGTGAACACAGATACGCAGTATTTT | TRBV4-3 | - | TRBJ2-3 | -
CSARDPERYEQYF | TGCAGTGCTAGAGATCCAGAGCGCTACGAGCAGTACTTC | TRBV20-1 | - | TRBJ2-7 | -
CSVDREGTDTQYF | TGCAGCGTGGACAGGGAAGGCACAGATACGCAGTATTTT | TRBV29-1 | - | TRBJ2-3 | TRBD1
CASSTRDALPYEQYF | TGTGCCAGCAGTACCCGGGACGCCTTACCCTACGAGCAGTACTTC | TRBV28 | few | TRBJ2-7 | -
CASSLGLPPQDEQFF | TGTGCCAGCAGCTTAGGTCTTCCTCCCCAGGATGAGCAGTTCTTC | TRBV11-3 | few | TRBJ2-1 | -
CASSILGQGLNQPQHF | TGTGCCAGTAGTATTCTTGGACAGGGCCTCAATCAGCCCCAGCATTTT | TRBV19 | once | TRBJ1-5 | TRBD1
CASSQGLAGGPDSEQFF | TGTGCCAGCAGCCAGGGACTAGCGGGAGGGCCAGATAGTGAGCAGTTCTTC | TRBV13 | many | TRBJ2-1 | TRBD2
CASSQDPGQGNTGELFF | TGCGCCAGCAGCCAAGATCCCGGACAGGGGAACACCGGGGAGCTGTTTTTT | TRBV4-1 | - | TRBJ2-2 | TRBD1
CASGFLGVAGDEQFF | TGTGCCAGCGGATTCCTCGGGGTAGCGGGAGATGAGCAGTTCTTC | TRBV11-2 | many | TRBJ2-1 | TRBD2
CSGTSGSNEQFF | TGCAGCGGGACTAGCGGTTCCAATGAGCAGTTCTTC | TRBV29-1 | - | TRBJ2-1 | TRBD2
CASSLFKREEETQYF | TGTGCCAGCAGCTTATTTAAGCGGGAGGAGGAGACCCAGTACTTC | TRBV7-6 | few | TRBJ2-5 | TRBD2
CASSRTDRHYEQYF | TGTGCCAGCTCCCGAACGGACAGGCACTACGAGCAGTACTTC | TRBV18 | - | TRBJ2-7 | TRBD1
CSVGLTGGYEQYF | TGCAGCGTTGGTCTCACAGGGGGCTACGAGCAGTACTTC | TRBV29-1 | - | TRBJ2-7 | TRBD1
CASSGGPSNQETQYF | TGCGCCAGCAGTGGAGGCCCTTCAAACCAAGAGACCCAGTACTTC | TRBV10-2 | - | TRBJ2-5 | -
CAISEVGRDVYNEQFF | TGTGCCATCAGTGAGGTTGGGAGGGACGTGTACAATGAGCAGTTCTTC | TRBV10-3 | few | TRBJ2-1 | TRBD2
CASSPQGDEQFF | TGTGCCAGCTCACCTCAGGGGGATGAGCAGTTCTTC | TRBV18 | - | TRBJ2-1 | TRBD1
CASSPIWGLYEQYF | TGTGCCAGCAGCCCTATTTGGGGGCTCTACGAGCAGTACTTC | TRBV7-9 | - | TRBJ2-7 | -
CASSLAQGLEREQFF | TGCGCCAGCAGCTTGGCCCAGGGACTCGAGAGGGAGCAGTTCTTC | TRBV5-1 | few | TRBJ2-1 | -
CASSLVVREVYEQYF | TGTGCCAGCAGTTTAGTAGTGCGGGAAGTCTACGAGCAGTACTTC | TRBV27 | few | TRBJ2-7 | -
CASSQDPEWQDEQYF | TGCGCCAGCAGCCAAGACCCCGAATGGCAGGACGAGCAGTACTTC | TRBV4-1 | few | TRBJ2-7 | -
CASSFPGIWYYEQFF | TGTGCCAGCAGTTTCCCCGGGATCTGGTATTATGAGCAGTTCTTC | TRBV12-3/TRBV12-4 | few | TRBJ2-1 | -
CSVQSASYEQYF | TGCAGCGTTCAAAGCGCGTCCTACGAGCAGTACTTC | TRBV29-1 | - | TRBJ2-7 | -